The 10 T cell receptor beta chains reported below all come from one sample, sequenced in a study of T-cell memory formation after mild COVID-19. One entry per CDR3 protein results from TCRdb running MiXCR on the 5' RACE reads. The sample records around 340,000 distinct CDR3 sequences, more than 20% being singletons. The sample comprised PBMCs or a T cell subset sorted from them (not recorded which). The receptors stem from an adult woman who had mild COVID-19 (a few samples of this study predate the infection). Cell type and time point are not known.

In its sample, this clonotype was seen a few times. The chain couples TRBV29-1 to TRBJ1-2; D is unresolved. The V and J ends lost 7 bases and 4 bases respectively, with 10 bases between them. From germline, CDR1 is SQVTM and CDR2 ANQGSEA. This CDR3 contains 11 residues. CDR3 residues: CSAEWSYGYTF. CDR3 nucleotides: TGCAGCGCCGAGTGGAGCTATGGCTACACCTTC.

The sample holds many counts of this clonotype. This chain joins TRBV7-2 and TRBJ2-3; no clear D gene. Trimming took off 3 bases at V and 0 bases at J, with 7 bases between the two ends. The CDR3 extends over 14 amino acids. CDR1 is SGHTA, CDR2 FQGNSA, per germline. The CDR3 nucleotides are TGTGCCAGCAGCTTCGCGCCTAGCACAGATACGCAGTATTTT. This codes for CASSFAPSTDTQYF.

This sequence joins TRBV7-9 and TRBJ2-3, with TRBD2 matching over 10 bases. J lost 3 bases, V lost 5 bases, and 8 bases had no gene match. Looked up from germline, CDR1 is SEHNR and CDR2 is FQNEAQ (reference sequence). CDR3 length: 16 amino acids. As DNA, the CDR3 is TGTGCCAGCAGCGTAACCGGGACTAGCGTAACAGATACGCAGTATTTT. It yields the protein CASSVTGTSVTDTQYF.

The chain has TRBV7-2 and TRBJ1-3; 7 positions match TRBD1. The J segment lost 3 bases and the V segment lost 1 base, leaving 9 bases of the junction unmatched. Germline CDR1 and CDR2: SGHTA and FQGNSA. The CDR3 totals 17 residues. CDR3 sequence (DNA): TGTGCCAGCAGCTTAGTTGGGACAGCCATGTATGGAAACACCATATATTTT. As protein: CASSLVGTAMYGNTIYF.

The chain has TRBV5-1 and TRBJ2-7, with TRBD2 matching 9 bases. The CDR3 runs 16 residues. Germline trimming cut 1 base from V and 2 bases from J; bases unmatched to any gene: 7. Germline V CDR1 and CDR2: SGHRS, YFSETQ. The CDR3 nucleotides read TGCGCCAGCAGCTTGTCTTTAGCGGGAGCGGCCTACGAGCAGTACTTC. The encoded protein is CASSLSLAGAAYEQYF.

The chain carries TRBV2 and TRBJ1-3; no firm D call. Germline V gives CDR1 SNHLY, CDR2 FYNNEI. CDR3 size: 11 residues. V was shortened by 9 bases and J by 4 bases, with 7 bases between the two germline ends. CDR3 in amino acids: CASAQGNTIYF. CDR3 coding DNA: TGTGCCAGTGCACAGGGAAACACCATATATTTT.

V and J are TRBV7-3 and TRBJ2-1, with D possibly being TRBD2 (5 bases). The CDR3 extends over 13 amino acids. V was shortened by 4 bases and J by 8 bases, with 12 bases between the two germline ends. CDR1 and CDR2 from the germline V gene are SGHTA and FQGTGA. CDR3 bases: TGTGCCAGCAGCTCCCCCCCTAGCCATGAGCAGTTCTTC. Its translation is CASSSPPSHEQFF. The entire variable domain, with the rest obtained from reference TRBV7-3 and TRBJ2-1, is as follows: GAGVSQTPSNKVTEKGKYVELRCDPISGHTALYWYRQSLGQGPEFLIYFQGTGAADDSGLPNDRFFAVRPEGSVSTLKIQRTERGDSAVYLCASSSPPSHEQFFGPGTRLTVL.

This clonotype has just a few counts. This rearrangement joins TRBV2 to TRBJ1-5, with D possibly matching TRBD1 (6 bases). The germline V gene encodes CDR1 SNHLY and CDR2 FYNNEI. The germline V and J ends were trimmed by 6 bases and 8 bases, with 11 bases remaining between them. This CDR3 contains 12 residues. CDR3 nucleotide sequence: TGTGCCAGCAGGGGAGGGGGAAAGCCCCAGCATTTT. Translating it yields CASRGGGKPQHF.

This clonotype was picked up one time. The gene calls are TRBV14 and TRBJ2-1; possible D gene TRBD1, 6 bases. Trimming removed 3 bases from V and 3 bases from J, with 15 bases in between. The germline CDR1 and CDR2 sequences are SGHDN and FVKESK. This CDR3 is built from 16 residues. CDR3 residues: CASSQLEQGDYNEQFF. CDR3 nucleotide sequence: TGTGCCAGCAGCCAGTTGGAACAGGGCGACTACAATGAGCAGTTCTTC.

This clonotype came up a few times. This chain joins TRBV5-6 and TRBJ2-7; weak D call: TRBD1 (6 bases). The ends were cut back, 3 bases at V and 4 bases at J, with 11 bases in the middle. Germline assignment: CDR1 SGHDT and CDR2 YYEEEE. The CDR3 contains 13 residues. As DNA, the CDR3 is TGTGCCAGCAGCTGGGGGCTAATATACGAGCAGTACTTC. It yields the protein CASSWGLIYEQYF. The whole variable domain, filled in from reference TRBV5-6 and TRBJ2-7, reads DAGVTQSPTHLIKTRGQQVTLRCSPKSGHDTVSWYQQALGQGPQFIFQYYEEEERQRGNFPDRFSGHQFPNYSSELNVNALLLGDSALYLCASSWGLIYEQYFGPGTRLTVT.